This T cell receptor (beta chain) was profiled in a study of blood T cell repertoires in COVID-19. The assay was immunoSEQ multiplex PCR, and TCRdb's table has in-frame clones only and misses some. This table has 150,000 to 200,000 clones, roughly 80% appearing once. This CDR3 has 14 amino acids. Germline loops: CDR1 MDHEN, CDR2 SYDVKM. J was trimmed by 2 bases and V by 6 bases; bases with no gene match: 3. The chain is built from TRBV28 and TRBJ2-1; 8 nucleotides agree with TRBD1. This receptor was identified in a woman over 75 with COVID-19, enrolled during active disease. The sample comprised peripheral blood. CDR3: CASSDRGPYNEQFF. The DNA for the CDR3 is TGTGCCAGCAGCGACAGGGGCCCCTACAATGAGCAGTTCTTC.